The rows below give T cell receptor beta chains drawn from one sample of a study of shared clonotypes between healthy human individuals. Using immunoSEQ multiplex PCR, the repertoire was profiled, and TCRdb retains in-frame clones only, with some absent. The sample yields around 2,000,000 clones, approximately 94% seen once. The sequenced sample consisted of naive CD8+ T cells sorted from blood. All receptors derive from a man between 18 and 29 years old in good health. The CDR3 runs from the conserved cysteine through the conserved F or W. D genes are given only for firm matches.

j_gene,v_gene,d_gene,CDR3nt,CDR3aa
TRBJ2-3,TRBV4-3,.,TGCGCCAGCAGCCAAGATGTTGCGACTAGTCCCCAGACGCAGTATTTT,CASSQDVATSPQTQYF
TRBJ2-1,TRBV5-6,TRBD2,TGTGCCAGCAGCTTGGCCGACGGACTAGCGCAGCAGTTCTTC,CASSLADGLAQQFF
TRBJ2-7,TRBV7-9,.,TGTGCCAGCAGTCAAGGAGGCGGAGAATACGAGCAGTACTTC,CASSQGGGEYEQYF
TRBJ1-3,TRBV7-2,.,TGTGCCAGCAGCTTAGGGGGCCTAACTGGAAACACCATATATTTT,CASSLGGLTGNTIYF
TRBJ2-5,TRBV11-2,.,TGTGCCAGCAGCTTAGGGCCAGGGGGGCAAGAGACCCAGTACTTC,CASSLGPGGQETQYF
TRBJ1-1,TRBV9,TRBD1,TGTGCCAGCAGCCTAACAGGGGCCGGGGACACTGAAGCTTTCTTT,CASSLTGAGDTEAFF
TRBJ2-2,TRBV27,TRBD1,TGTGCCAGCAGTTTGGACCGAAGGGGGCTCCGGACCGGGGAGCTGTTTTTT,CASSLDRRGLRTGELFF
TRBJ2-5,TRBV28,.,TGTGCCAGCAGCCCTCGGGCCCCCCGAGAGACCCAGTACTTC,CASSPRAPRETQYF
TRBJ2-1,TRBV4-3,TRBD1,TGCGCCAGCAGCCCTGACAGGGCCTCCTACAATGAGCAGTTCTTC,CASSPDRASYNEQFF
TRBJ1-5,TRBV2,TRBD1,TGTGCCAGCAGTGAAACAGGGGATTCCCATTCCAATCAGCCCCAGCATTTT,CASSETGDSHSNQPQHF
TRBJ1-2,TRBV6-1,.,TGTGCCAGCAGTGTGTCGGGGCAGGAGGGGTTTGGCTACACCTTC,CASSVSGQEGFGYTF
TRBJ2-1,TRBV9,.,TGTGCCAGCAGCGTCGGAGGAGACAATGAGCAGTTCTTC,CASSVGGDNEQFF
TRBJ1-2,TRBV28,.,TGTGCCAGCAGTCCCGACCACAGGGTCGGCTACACCTTC,CASSPDHRVGYTF
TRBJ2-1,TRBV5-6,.,TGTGCCAGCAGCTCAACCGATCAGGGATACCACAATGAGCAGTTCTTC,CASSSTDQGYHNEQFF
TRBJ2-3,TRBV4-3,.,TGCGCCAGCAGCCAAGGATTTACGGGAGAGAGCACAGATACGCAGTATTTT,CASSQGFTGESTDTQYF
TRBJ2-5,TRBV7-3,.,TGTGCCAGCAGCTTAGGTCTGCAGGGGAGGGAGTACCAAGAGACCCAGTACTTC,CASSLGLQGREYQETQYF